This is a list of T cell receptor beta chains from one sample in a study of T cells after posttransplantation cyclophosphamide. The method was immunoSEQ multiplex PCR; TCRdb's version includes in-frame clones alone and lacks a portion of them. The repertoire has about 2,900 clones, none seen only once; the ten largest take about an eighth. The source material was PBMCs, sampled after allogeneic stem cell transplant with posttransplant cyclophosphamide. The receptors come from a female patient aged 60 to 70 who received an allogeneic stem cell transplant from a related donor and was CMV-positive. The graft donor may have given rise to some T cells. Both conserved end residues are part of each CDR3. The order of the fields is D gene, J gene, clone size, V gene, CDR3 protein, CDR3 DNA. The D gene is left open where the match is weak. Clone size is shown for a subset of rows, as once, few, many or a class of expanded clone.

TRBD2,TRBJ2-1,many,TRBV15,CATSTGTSGGLVDEQFF,TGTGCCACCAGCACAGGGACTAGCGGGGGGCTAGTGGATGAGCAGTTCTTC
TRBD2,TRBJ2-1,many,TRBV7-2,CASSLELATGEQFF,TGTGCCAGCAGCTTAGAACTAGCGACTGGGGAGCAGTTCTTC
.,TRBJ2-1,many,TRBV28,CASTLSGLAQKNEQFF,TGTGCCAGCACCCTAAGCGGTCTAGCGCAGAAGAATGAGCAGTTCTTC
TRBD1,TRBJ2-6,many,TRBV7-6,CASSSGRTGCDSGANVLTF,TGTGCCAGCAGCTCGGGGAGGACAGGGTGCGACTCTGGGGCCAACGTCCTGACTTTC
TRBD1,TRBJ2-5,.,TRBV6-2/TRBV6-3,CASSYSQGAQYF,TGTGCCAGCAGTTACTCGCAGGGGGCCCAGTACTTC
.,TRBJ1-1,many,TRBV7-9,CASSLGRNTEAFF,TGTGCCAGCAGCTTAGGCAGGAACACTGAAGCTTTCTTT
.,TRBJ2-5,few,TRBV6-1,CASRTNPQETQYF,TGTGCCAGCCGGACAAACCCTCAAGAGACCCAGTACTTC
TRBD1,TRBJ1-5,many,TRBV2,CASSPRDRGVQPQHF,TGTGCCAGCAGTCCCCGGGACAGGGGTGTTCAGCCCCAGCATTTT
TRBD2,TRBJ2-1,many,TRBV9,CASSAGMWGGWQFF,TGTGCCAGCAGCGCCGGGATGTGGGGGGGGTGGCAGTTCTTC
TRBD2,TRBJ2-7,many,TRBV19,CASSIVAGGYEQYF,TGTGCCAGTAGTATCGTTGCGGGAGGCTACGAGCAGTACTTC
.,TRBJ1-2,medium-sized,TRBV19,CASSIARLGGNYGYTF,TGTGCCAGTAGTATAGCCCGACTAGGAGGCAACTATGGCTACACCTTC
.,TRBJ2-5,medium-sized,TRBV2,CASSEGPSFGETQYF,TGTGCCAGCAGTGAAGGCCCCTCCTTCGGGGAGACCCAGTACTTC
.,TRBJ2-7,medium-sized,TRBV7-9,CASSLGGTSYEQYF,TGTGCCAGCAGCTTAGGAGGGACTTCCTACGAGCAGTACTTC
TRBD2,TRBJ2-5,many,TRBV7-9,CASSLGGAWQETQYF,TGTGCCAGCAGCCTCGGGGGGGCCTGGCAAGAGACCCAGTACTTC
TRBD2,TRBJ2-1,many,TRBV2,CASREGTSGHNEQFF,TGTGCCAGCAGAGAAGGGACTAGCGGTCACAATGAGCAGTTCTTC
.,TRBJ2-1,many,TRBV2,CASSERLAFYNEQFF,TGTGCCAGCAGTGAGCGGCTAGCGTTCTACAATGAGCAGTTCTTC
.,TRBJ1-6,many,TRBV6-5,CASSSGPGINSPLHF,TGTGCCAGCAGTTCGGGTCCGGGTATTAATTCACCCCTCCACTTT
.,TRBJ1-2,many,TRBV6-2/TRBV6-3,CASSPLFGYTF,TGTGCCAGCAGCCCCCTATTTGGCTACACCTTC
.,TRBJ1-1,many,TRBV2,CASSEINMDTEAFF,TGTGCCAGCAGTGAAATCAACATGGACACTGAAGCTTTCTTT
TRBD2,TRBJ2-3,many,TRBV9,CASSPSPPGLAGEYTDTQYF,TGTGCCAGCAGCCCCAGTCCACCGGGACTAGCGGGAGAATACACAGATACGCAGTATTTT
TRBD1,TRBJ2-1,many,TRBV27,CASSLWDRYNEQFF,TGTGCCAGCAGTTTATGGGACAGGTACAATGAGCAGTTCTTC
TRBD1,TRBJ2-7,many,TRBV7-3,CASSFFTGGEQYF,TGTGCCAGCAGCTTTTTCACAGGGGGAGAGCAGTACTTC
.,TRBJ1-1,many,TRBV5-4,CASSLIRVPTEAFF,TGTGCCAGCAGCTTGATCAGGGTTCCCACTGAAGCTTTCTTT
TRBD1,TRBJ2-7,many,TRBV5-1,CASAGTGGSVEQYF,TGCGCCAGCGCGGGGACAGGGGGTAGTGTAGAGCAGTACTTC
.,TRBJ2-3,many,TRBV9,CASSAITDTQYF,TGTGCCAGCAGCGCCATCACAGATACGCAGTATTTT
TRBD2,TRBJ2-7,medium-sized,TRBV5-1,CASSLAGGSNEQYF,TGCGCCAGCAGCTTGGCCGGGGGGTCTAACGAGCAGTACTTC
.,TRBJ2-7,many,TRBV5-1,CASSTHYEQYF,TGCGCCAGCAGTACACACTACGAGCAGTACTTC
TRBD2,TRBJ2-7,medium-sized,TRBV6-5,CASSYSTSGRTYEQYF,TGTGCCAGCAGTTACTCGACTAGCGGGAGGACCTACGAGCAGTACTTC
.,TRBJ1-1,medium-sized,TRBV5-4,CASSLGPRGNTEAFF,TGTGCCAGCAGCTTGGGACCTCGGGGGAACACTGAAGCTTTCTTT
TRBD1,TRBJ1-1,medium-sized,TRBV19,CASRMTGWITEAFF,TGTGCCAGTAGGATGACAGGGTGGATCACTGAAGCTTTCTTT
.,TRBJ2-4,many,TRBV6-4,CASSDSPGWVQYF,TGTGCCAGCAGTGACTCCCCCGGGTGGGTTCAGTACTTC
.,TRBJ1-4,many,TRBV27,CASRPVWPNEKLFF,TGTGCCAGCAGACCTGTCTGGCCTAATGAAAAACTGTTTTTT
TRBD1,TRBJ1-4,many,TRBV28,CASSRTGGNEKLFF,TGTGCCAGCAGTCGGACAGGGGGGAATGAAAAACTGTTTTTT
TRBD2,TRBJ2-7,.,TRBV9,CASSVSFRSGLGSNEQYF,TGTGCCAGCAGCGTGTCGTTTCGGTCGGGACTAGGATCTAACGAGCAGTACTTC
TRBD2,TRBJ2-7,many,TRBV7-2,CASSPKRGTSGKYEQYF,TGTGCCAGCAGCCCTAAAAGGGGGACTAGCGGGAAGTACGAGCAGTACTTC
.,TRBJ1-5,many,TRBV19,CASSIGRTGNQPQHF,TGTGCCAGTAGTATAGGCAGGACAGGCAATCAGCCCCAGCATTTT
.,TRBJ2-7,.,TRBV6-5,CASSPGGSSYEQYF,TGTGCCAGCAGCCCCGGGGGAAGCTCCTACGAGCAGTACTTC
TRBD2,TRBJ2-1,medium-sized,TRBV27,CASRLAGGNNEQFF,TGTGCCAGCAGGCTAGCGGGAGGGAACAATGAGCAGTTCTTC
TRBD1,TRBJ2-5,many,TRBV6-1,CASSVDRGETQYF,TGTGCCAGCAGTGTTGACAGGGGCGAGACCCAGTACTTC
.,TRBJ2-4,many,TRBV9,CASSGSAGLKNIQYF,TGTGCCAGCAGCGGCTCAGCAGGCCTCAAAAACATTCAGTACTTC
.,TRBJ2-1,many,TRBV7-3,CASSPRYGGQQFF,TGTGCCAGCAGCCCGAGATACGGGGGACAGCAGTTCTTC
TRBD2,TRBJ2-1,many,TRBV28,CASTSGGRVQSYNEQFF,TGTGCCAGCACCTCGGGGGGTCGGGTACAATCCTACAATGAGCAGTTCTTC